One sample yielded the 7 T cell receptor beta chains listed below, sequenced in a study of radiation and T cells in renal cell carcinoma. Measured with immunoSEQ multiplex PCR; TCRdb has only the in-frame clones, and not every one. The sample yields roughly 150,000 clones, about 87% seen once. Time point reported: blood 2 weeks post-SBRT. As for treatment: 15 Gy SBRT to primary tumor, nephrectomy 4 weeks later. The starting material was blood, obtained from a patient whose treatment included radiotherapy and nephrectomy. Receptor source: a woman aged 45 to 65 with renal cell carcinoma.

Here the CDR3 DNA reads TGCGCCAGCAGCCAAGGATTACGTGCGAACACCGGGGAGCTGTTTTTT. This encodes CASSQGLRANTGELFF. The chain has TRBV4-1 and TRBJ2-2; the D is unclear. V was shortened by 1 base and J by 0 bases, with 9 bases between the two germline ends. The CDR3 length is 16 residues. The germline V gene encodes CDR1 MGHRA and CDR2 YSYEKL.

This chain links TRBV9 with TRBJ2-7, with D perhaps matching TRBD1 (5 bases). The germline V and J ends were trimmed by 2 bases and 0 bases, with 9 bases remaining between them. This CDR3 spans 14 amino acids. Per the germline V gene, CDR1 is SGDLS and CDR2 is YYNGEE. CDR3 DNA: TGTGCCAGCAGCGTCCAGGGCCACTCCTACGAGCAGTACTTC. It is translated as CASSVQGHSYEQYF.

This sequence joins TRBV11-3 and TRBJ2-1; tentatively, D is TRBD2 (5 bases). V shed 6 bases and J shed 0 bases, with 12 bases lying between them. The CDR3 sequence is 15 residues long. CDR1 is SGHNT and CDR2 is YENEEA in the germline V gene. This chain's CDR3 is CASSFEGSSYNEQFF. DNA for the CDR3: TGTGCCAGCAGTTTCGAAGGGAGCTCCTACAATGAGCAGTTCTTC.

J is TRBJ2-5 and V is TRBV7-2, with TRBD2 matching 8 bases. Germline V lookup: CDR1 SGHTA, CDR2 FQGNSA. Unmatched junction bases numbered 8, after V lost 4 bases and J lost 7 bases. The CDR3 length is 14 residues. The CDR3 spells CASSYAGGEGTQYF. The CDR3 nucleotides are TGTGCCAGCAGCTACGCGGGGGGCGAGGGGACCCAGTACTTC.

Comments on this clone: At one boundary the junction diverges from the germline segment, which might be a read error. This chain connects TRBV7-7 to TRBJ2-5; D is unresolved. CDR3 length: 13 residues. The germline V gene encodes CDR1 SSHAT and CDR2 FNYEAQ (reference sequence). In nucleotides, the CDR3 is TGTGCTAGCAGCTTAAACCACCAAGAGACCCAGTACTTC. Translation gives CASSLNHQETQYF.

The chain is built from TRBV11-2 and TRBJ2-1, with 9 bases fitting TRBD2. This CDR3 has 19 amino acids. Germline V gene lookup returns CDR1 SGHAT and CDR2 FQNNGV. V dropped 1 base and J dropped 0; count of bases not matched to a gene: 10. The CDR3 nucleotides read TGTGCCAGCAGCTTAGGATTCGGGCTAGCGGGGCCCTCCTACAATGAGCAGTTCTTC. Translating it yields CASSLGFGLAGPSYNEQFF.

The V gene is TRBV6-8, the J gene TRBJ1-4; 7 bases agree with TRBD1. Germline-derived CDR1 and CDR2 are MNHGY and SAAAGT. With 6 bases clipped from V and 6 bases from J, the junction kept 22 bases outside the gene matches. This CDR3 has 19 amino acids. Here the CDR3 reads CASRLTGINSKTTDEKLFF. CDR3 nucleotide sequence: TGTGCCAGCAGATTGACAGGGATCAACTCGAAAACGACCGATGAAAAACTGTTTTTT.